Each of the 18 T cell receptor beta chains below was sequenced from the same sample in a study of technical replicates of blood from several donors. This table comes from immunoSEQ multiplex PCR, and its TCRdb copy is limited to in-frame clones, with some not included. The data contain about 75,000 clones, 75% to 95% of them singletons. The material sequenced was T cells isolated from PBMCs. Receptor source: a human donor in good health. Some clones in this sample may be carry-over from other donors' samples.

The CDR3 coding sequence is TGCGCCAGCAGCCAAGCTTTTCCCGGGACAGAGTACGAGCAGTACTTC. Protein sequence: CASSQAFPGTEYEQYF. The genes are TRBV4-1 and TRBJ2-7; 7 nucleotides line up with TRBD1. J gave up 4 bases and V 1 base, and 10 bases lay outside the gene matches. The CDR3 consists of 16 residues. The germline V gene has CDR1 MGHRA and CDR2 YSYEKL.

The chain carries TRBV4-1 and TRBJ2-7, with D possibly matching TRBD2 (7 bases). Per germline, CDR1 MGHRA and CDR2 YSYEKL. This CDR3 region has 16 residues. The V gene lost 4 bases and the J gene lost 1 base, with 17 bases spanning the gap. CDR3 residues: CASSPEREGGSYEQYF. CDR3 DNA: TGCGCCAGCAGCCCCGAAAGGGAGGGGGGTTCCTACGAGCAGTACTTC.

In this sample, this clone turned up a few times. This chain links TRBV29-1 with TRBJ2-3, with D possibly being TRBD2 (6 bases). Germline CDR1 reads SQVTM; CDR2 reads ANQGSEA. CDR3 length: 13 amino acids. V lost 3 bases and J 5 bases, leaving 12 bases between the germline ends. CDR3 sequence (DNA): TGCAGCGTTGAGGAGGGGTGGGGAGATACGCAGTATTTT. It codes for CSVEEGWGDTQYF.

This rearrangement joins TRBV6-5 to TRBJ2-3, with D unresolved. Germline CDR1 and CDR2: MNHEY and SVGAGI. This CDR3 spans 10 amino acids. V was trimmed by 8 bases and J by 6 bases, leaving 6 bases between them. The CDR3 loop reads CASPRDTQYF. As DNA, the CDR3 is TGTGCCAGCCCCCGGGATACGCAGTATTTT.

The chain links TRBV11-3 to TRBJ2-7, with D perhaps TRBD1 (6 bases). Trimming cost V 0 bases and J 1 base, with 7 bases left between them. Germline CDR1 SGHNT, CDR2 YENEEA. This CDR3 has 14 amino acids. CDR3 region: CASSLDTGSYEQYF. The DNA for the CDR3 is TGTGCCAGCAGCTTAGATACAGGGTCCTACGAGCAGTACTTC.

The rearrangement links TRBV27 to TRBJ1-6; no clear D. The CDR3 is 14 amino acids. V was trimmed by 3 bases and J by 13 bases, leaving 16 bases between them. CDR1 MNHEY and CDR2 SMNVEV come from the germline V gene (reference sequence). CDR3 region: CASSFFGSSNPLHF. DNA for the CDR3: TGTGCCAGCAGTTTCTTTGGCTCATCGAACCCCCTCCACTTT.

This chain joins TRBV5-4 and TRBJ1-4; the match to TRBD1 covers 10 bases. The germline CDR1 and CDR2 sequences are SGHNT and YYREEE (reference sequence). Trimming took 0 bases from V and 0 from J; bases not matched to a gene: 2. The CDR3 loop spans 17 amino acids. This CDR3 is CASSLVGQGTTNEKLFF. Here the CDR3 DNA reads TGTGCCAGCAGCTTGGTGGGACAGGGGACAACTAATGAAAAACTGTTTTTT.

The chain is built from TRBV5-1 and TRBJ2-1; 12 nucleotides match TRBD2. CDR1 and CDR2 from the germline V gene are SGHRS and YFSETQ. V shed 3 bases, J shed 6 bases, and the junction held 7 bases outside the gene matches. The CDR3 sequence is 16 residues long. The CDR3 DNA sequence: TGCGCCAGCAGCTACGAATGGACTAGCGGGATCAATGAGCAGTTCTTC. Translated, it gives CASSYEWTSGINEQFF.

This clone was counted a single time. The chain recombines TRBV7-8 with TRBJ2-2; the D is unclear. The V gene lost 3 bases and the J gene lost 4 bases, with 6 bases spanning the gap. Germline V gene lookup returns CDR1 SGHVS and CDR2 FQNEAQ. The CDR3 has 13 amino acids. The CDR3 region has the DNA TGTGCCAGCAGCTTGTATAGCACCGGGGAGCTGTTTTTT. This sequence encodes CASSLYSTGELFF.

V is TRBV21-1 and J is TRBJ2-1; TRBD1, the D gene given by the table, was not confirmed from the DNA. TRBV21-1 is designated a pseudogene. CDR3 length: 14 residues. The CDR3 loop is CAKKRGGIINEQFF. CDR3 DNA: TGTGCCAAAAAAAGGGGTGGGATAATCAATGAGCAGTTCTTC.

The CDR3 DNA follows: TGTGCCAGCAGCCCGACATCGGACAGTTGGATCTACGAGCAGTACTTC. The encoded protein is CASSPTSDSWIYEQYF. J is TRBJ2-7 and V is TRBV7-8; tentatively, D is TRBD1 (6 bases). This CDR3 contains 16 residues. Between the trimmed V and J ends, which lost 5 bases and 3 bases, there was a span of 20 bases. Germline V CDR1 and CDR2: SGHVS, FQNEAQ.

The chain joins TRBV28 to TRBJ1-2, with D hard to call. Germline loops: CDR1 MDHEN, CDR2 SYDVKM. Deletions cut 3 bases from V and 3 bases from J, with 8 bases between. The CDR3 covers 13 residues. The CDR3 bases are TGTGCCAGCAGTTTCCGCCCAGACTATGGCTACACCTTC. This codes for CASSFRPDYGYTF.

This chain links TRBV6-5 with TRBJ1-2; possibly TRBD1 for D (6 bases). Germline lookup yields CDR1 MNHEY and CDR2 SVGAGI. The CDR3 consists of 14 residues. Trimming shortened V by 6 bases and J by 4 bases, and 15 bases separated the two germline ends. The CDR3 sequence: CASRRAGTSYGYTF. Written as DNA, the CDR3 is TGTGCCAGCAGAAGGGCCGGGACAAGCTATGGCTACACCTTC.

The chain is built from TRBV4-1 and TRBJ1-5; a weak D match, TRBD1 (6 bases). This CDR3 is 13 amino acids long. Per the germline V gene, CDR1 is MGHRA and CDR2 is YSYEKL. V lost 11 bases to trimming and J lost 4 bases, with 15 bases between them. CDR3 residues: CAASRTENQPQHF. CDR3 DNA sequence: TGCGCCGCCAGTAGGACAGAGAATCAGCCCCAGCATTTT.

The chain couples TRBV29-1 to TRBJ2-7; tentatively, D is TRBD1 (5 bases). The CDR3 is 13 residues long. Germline CDR1 and CDR2: SQVTM and ANQGSEA. With 2 bases removed from V and 0 bases from J, the gap between germline ends came to 8 bases. This CDR3 reads CSVETDSSYEQYF. The CDR3 DNA reads TGCAGCGTTGAAACAGACAGCTCCTACGAGCAGTACTTC.

The chain carries TRBV30 and TRBJ2-7, with 13 bases aligning to TRBD2. The germline CDR1 and CDR2 sequences are GTSNPN and SVGIG (reference sequence). The CDR3 is made up of 16 amino acids. Trimming at V came to 4 bases and at J to 0 bases, leaving 6 bases not matched to a gene. The CDR3 coding sequence is TGTGCCTGGACCGTTGGGACTAGCGGGATCTCCTACGAGCAGTACTTC. It is translated as CAWTVGTSGISYEQYF.

This chain uses TRBV5-6 with TRBJ2-3, with 9 bases identical to TRBD2. The CDR3 totals 18 residues. J was trimmed by 3 bases and V by 1 base; bases with no gene match: 12. Germline assignment: CDR1 SGHDT and CDR2 YYEEEE. Here the CDR3 reads CASSLLSGRTGATDTQYF. The CDR3 DNA is TGTGCCAGCAGCTTGTTAAGCGGGAGGACGGGAGCAACAGATACGCAGTATTTT.

The chain couples TRBV5-1 to TRBJ2-7; D gene ambiguous. Between the trimmed V and J ends, which lost 1 base and 2 bases, there was a span of 16 bases. The length of the CDR3 is 16 residues. Germline V gives CDR1 SGHRS, CDR2 YFSETQ. CDR3 DNA sequence: TGCGCCAGCAGCTTGATGTTATACAGTTCCGCCTACGAGCAGTACTTC. Amino acids: CASSLMLYSSAYEQYF.